A single sample is the source of the 22 T cell receptor beta chains below, sequenced in a study of T cells after yellow fever vaccination. One entry per CDR3 protein, called by TCRdb with MiXCR from the 5' RACE reads. The table records tens of thousands of distinct CDR3 sequences, approximately 6.1% of them present only once. Specimen: PBMCs, either bulk or a sorted T-cell subset (CD4+, CD8+, memory, or dextramer-sorted; not recorded which), collected on the day of the yellow fever booster vaccination. The receptors were gathered from a man between 18 and 29 years old who received the YFV17D yellow fever vaccine.

The table lists this clonotype with many counts. The V call is TRBV5-5, the J call TRBJ2-7; D is possibly TRBD2 (6 bases). CDR1 is SGHKS, CDR2 YYEKEE, per germline (reference sequence). The V end lost 2 bases, the J end lost 0 bases, and 9 bases lay between the germline ends. The CDR3 loop spans 14 amino acids. CDR3 amino acids: CASSFTGLSYEQYF. CDR3 nucleotide sequence: TGTGCCAGCAGCTTTACGGGACTCTCCTACGAGCAGTACTTC.

DNA of the CDR3: TGTGCCAGCAGTTTATCGGACCGCCACGAGCAGTACTTC. Translating it yields CASSLSDRHEQYF. The V and J genes are TRBV27 and TRBJ2-7; D call uncertain. The length of the CDR3 is 13 residues. Looked up from germline, CDR1 is MNHEY and CDR2 is SMNVEV (reference sequence). The V end was cut by 0 bases, the J end by 5 bases, with 8 bases between.

This clonotype was found many times. This sequence joins TRBV6-5 and TRBJ1-1; 8 nucleotides agree with TRBD1. V lost 0 bases to trimming and J lost 1 base; unmatched junction nucleotides: 4. The CDR3 sequence is 16 residues long. Germline V lookup: CDR1 MNHEY, CDR2 SVGAGI. This chain's CDR3 is CASSYSPGTGNTEAFF. The DNA for the CDR3 is TGTGCCAGCAGTTACTCACCCGGGACAGGGAACACTGAAGCTTTCTTT.

This chain connects TRBV5-1 to TRBJ1-5; possible D gene TRBD1, 6 bases. Germline CDR1 SGHRS, CDR2 YFSETQ. The CDR3 has 15 amino acids. Deletions cut 4 bases from V and 0 bases from J, with 11 bases between. The CDR3 protein is CASSPDSPSNQPQHF. In DNA, the CDR3 is TGCGCCAGCAGCCCGGACAGCCCTAGCAATCAGCCCCAGCATTTT.

In its sample, this clonotype was seen many times. The gene calls are TRBV6-5 and TRBJ1-2, with D hard to call. Between the trimmed V and J ends, which lost 5 bases and 4 bases, there was a span of 20 bases. The CDR3 is made up of 16 amino acids. The V gene's germline CDR1 is MNHEY and CDR2 SVGAGI. CDR3 amino acids: CASSVGVNGRLYGYTF. The CDR3 DNA is TGTGCCAGCAGTGTCGGCGTCAATGGCCGGCTCTATGGCTACACCTTC.

V gene TRBV3-1 combines with J gene TRBJ2-5; D remains ambiguous. The CDR3 covers 15 residues. V was cut by 6 bases and J by 3 bases, with 17 bases left in between. Per germline, CDR1 LGHDT and CDR2 YNNKEL (reference sequence). CDR3 loop: CASRPSAEAEETQYF. CDR3 bases: TGTGCCAGCAGACCCTCCGCCGAGGCTGAAGAGACCCAGTACTTC.

This clonotype was recorded at least ten times. The chain employs TRBV5-1 and TRBJ2-5; perhaps TRBD1 as D (6 bases). The germline V and J ends were trimmed by 1 base and 2 bases, with 9 bases remaining between them. Germline-derived CDR1 and CDR2 are SGHRS and YFSETQ. The CDR3 is 14 residues long. The CDR3: CASSLRRGQETQYF. CDR3 sequence (DNA): TGCGCCAGCAGCTTGCGCAGGGGTCAAGAGACCCAGTACTTC.

This clonotype was detected a few times. This chain connects TRBV7-9 to TRBJ2-5; a weak D match, TRBD2 (7 bases). Trimming removed 6 bases from V and 1 base from J, with 18 bases in between. The germline CDR1 and CDR2 sequences are SEHNR and FQNEAQ (reference sequence). CDR3 size: 16 residues. CDR3 sequence reads: CASSDWGGGRQETQYF. The CDR3 region has the DNA TGTGCCAGCAGTGATTGGGGGGGCGGCCGCCAAGAGACCCAGTACTTC.

This clonotype was found a few times. The chain recombines TRBV6-6 with TRBJ2-2, with D unresolved. The CDR3 contains 15 residues. Germline V gives CDR1 MNHNY, CDR2 SVGAGI (reference sequence). V lost 5 bases and J lost 2, with 12 bases in between. The CDR3 loop reads CASSHRVPNTGELFF. CDR3 DNA: TGTGCCAGCAGTCACCGGGTCCCAAACACCGGGGAGCTGTTTTTT.

In this sample, this clonotype turned up a few times. This chain links TRBV12-5 with TRBJ2-7, with TRBD1 matching over 7 bases. The CDR3 consists of 14 residues. The germline CDR1 and CDR2 sequences are LGHNT and FRNRAP. V dropped 6 bases and J dropped 6; count of bases not matched to a gene: 11. The CDR3, as DNA: TGTGCTAGTGGCCCTCCTGAGGGGGCCTTCGAGCAGTACTTC. Protein product: CASGPPEGAFEQYF.

The DNA of the CDR3 is TGTGCCAGCAGCCCCAACGTCGTGTCCTACGAGCAGTACTTC. This sequence encodes CASSPNVVSYEQYF. The V call is TRBV5-6, the J call TRBJ2-7; D remains ambiguous. Trimming stripped 4 bases from V and 1 base from J, with 12 bases between. The CDR3 runs to 14 residues. Germline V gene sequence: CDR1 SGHDT, CDR2 YYEEEE.

The sample holds many counts of this clonotype. The genes are TRBV12-2 and TRBJ2-5; the D call of TRBD1 is as the table states it, not checked on the DNA. TRBV12-2 is noted as a pseudogene. The CDR3 runs to 13 residues. In DNA, the CDR3 is TGTGCAAGTCCCATCGGGTCCCGGGAGACCCAGTACTTC. Protein sequence: CASPIGSRETQYF.

This clonotype was seen at least ten times. The chain employs TRBV24-1 and TRBJ2-5, with D perhaps matching TRBD2 (5 bases). The germline V gene encodes CDR1 KGHDR and CDR2 SFDVKD. The V and J ends lost 1 base and 4 bases respectively, with 12 bases between them. This CDR3 contains 15 residues. CDR3 coding DNA: TGTGCCACCAGTGATTTTGAGGGTCTTAGAGAGACCCAGTACTTC. This translates into CATSDFEGLRETQYF.

Ten or more counts support this clonotype. The V gene is TRBV5-1, the J gene TRBJ2-1, with 8 bases identical to TRBD2. V gave up 3 bases and J gave up 6 bases; unmatched junction bases: 8. CDR1 is SGHRS, CDR2 YFSETQ, per germline. This CDR3 is built from 15 residues. CDR3 in DNA: TGCGCCAGCAGCTATTTAGCGGGGCTAGGCAATGAGCAGTTCTTC. Its protein product is CASSYLAGLGNEQFF.

In this sample, this clonotype turned up many times. The V gene is TRBV29-1, the J gene TRBJ1-1, with D unclear. Per the germline V gene, CDR1 is SQVTM and CDR2 is ANQGSEA. Trimming took 4 bases from V and 5 from J, leaving 8 bases between them. This CDR3 spans 11 amino acids. The CDR3 sequence is CSVALDTEAFF. The CDR3 DNA sequence: TGCAGCGTTGCGTTGGATACTGAAGCTTTCTTT.

This clonotype showed up many times. The chain recombines TRBV20-1 with TRBJ2-7; perhaps D is TRBD1 or TRBD2 (5 bases each). Trimming took 5 bases from V and 4 from J, leaving 9 bases between them. Germline V gene lookup returns CDR1 DFQATT and CDR2 SNEGSKA (reference sequence). This CDR3 spans 11 amino acids. The DNA for the CDR3 is TGCAGTGCTCGGGACGGTTACGAGCAGTACGTC. Translated, it gives CSARDGYEQYV.

Many counts were recorded for this clonotype. The rearrangement joins TRBV29-1 to TRBJ2-3; possibly TRBD1 or TRBD2 for D (5 bases each). The CDR3 is 15 amino acids. V was trimmed by 5 bases and J by 4 bases, leaving 19 bases between them. Germline V lookup: CDR1 SQVTM, CDR2 ANQGSEA. The CDR3 nucleotides read TGCAGCGTTCACGGGCGAGCTTGGGACCCAGATACGCAGTATTTT. It yields the protein CSVHGRAWDPDTQYF.

This clonotype was seen a few times. The V and J genes are TRBV12-3 or TRBV12-4 and TRBJ2-3; 7 bases are shared with TRBD2. This CDR3 contains 16 residues. With 5 bases clipped from V and 0 bases from J, the junction kept 8 bases outside the gene matches. The CDR3 region has the DNA TGTGCCAGCAGTCCGACTAGCCCCTGGAGCACAGATACGCAGTATTTT. Its protein is CASSPTSPWSTDTQYF.

This clonotype has a count of ten or more. V gene TRBV6-5 combines with J gene TRBJ1-1; D not certain. Germline CDR1 and CDR2: MNHEY and SVGAGI. The CDR3 loop spans 14 amino acids. The V end lost 0 bases, the J end lost 2 bases, and 7 bases lay between the germline ends. The CDR3 is CASSYSTVNTEAFF. CDR3 coding DNA: TGTGCCAGCAGTTACTCGACGGTTAACACTGAAGCTTTCTTT.

This clonotype has at least ten counts. V gene TRBV6-1 combines with J gene TRBJ1-1; D is uncertain. Trimming left V 7 bases short and J 0 bases short, with 12 bases between. This CDR3 contains 14 residues. The germline V gene has CDR1 MNHNS and CDR2 SASEGT. The CDR3 sequence: CASTLGEMNTEAFF. CDR3 DNA sequence: TGTGCCAGCACACTCGGGGAGATGAACACTGAAGCTTTCTTT.

The CDR3 DNA reads as TGTGCCAGCAGCTTGTCCCCCCGTGAAGGCACAGATACGCAGTATTTT. It codes for CASSLSPREGTDTQYF. This chain connects TRBV5-4 to TRBJ2-3; D gene ambiguous. The V and J ends lost 1 base and 1 base respectively, with 13 bases between them. CDR3 size: 16 residues. Germline V gene lookup returns CDR1 SGHNT and CDR2 YYREEE (reference sequence).

This clonotype was counted ten times or more. The genes are TRBV9 and TRBJ2-3; D not certain. The germline V and J ends were trimmed by 4 bases and 2 bases, with 5 bases remaining between them. Germline CDR1 reads SGDLS; CDR2 reads YYNGEE. This CDR3 is 12 amino acids long. CDR3 bases: TGTGCCAGCAGCTATAACACAGATACGCAGTATTTT. It yields the protein CASSYNTDTQYF.